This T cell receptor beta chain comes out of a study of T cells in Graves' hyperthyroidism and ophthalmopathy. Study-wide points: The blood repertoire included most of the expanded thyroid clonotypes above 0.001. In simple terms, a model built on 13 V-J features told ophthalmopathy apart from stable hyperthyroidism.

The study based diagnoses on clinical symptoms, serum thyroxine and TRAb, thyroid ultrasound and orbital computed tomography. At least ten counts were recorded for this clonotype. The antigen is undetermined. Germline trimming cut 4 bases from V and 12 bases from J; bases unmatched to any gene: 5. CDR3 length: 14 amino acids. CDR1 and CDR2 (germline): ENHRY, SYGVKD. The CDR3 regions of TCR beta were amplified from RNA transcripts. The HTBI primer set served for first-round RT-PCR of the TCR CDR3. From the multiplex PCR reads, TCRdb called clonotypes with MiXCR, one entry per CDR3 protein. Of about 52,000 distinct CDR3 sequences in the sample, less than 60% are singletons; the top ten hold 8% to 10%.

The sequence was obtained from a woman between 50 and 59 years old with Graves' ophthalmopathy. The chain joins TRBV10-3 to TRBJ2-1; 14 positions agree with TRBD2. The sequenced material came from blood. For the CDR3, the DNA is TGTGCCATCAGTGGGGGACTAGCGGGAGATGGGCAGTTCTTC. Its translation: CAISGGLAGDGQFF.